A single sample is the source of the 13 T cell receptor beta chains below, sequenced in a study of T-cell memory formation after mild COVID-19. TCRdb recomputed calls from the 5' RACE reads with MiXCR, one row per CDR3 protein. The sample lists about 470,000 distinct CDR3 sequences, around a quarter seen once, with 12% in the top ten. Material: PBMCs or a T cell subset sorted from them (not recorded which). Receptors originate from an adult woman who had mild COVID-19 (a few samples of this study predate the infection). Cell type and time point are not known.

V is TRBV29-1 and J is TRBJ2-7; D is unclear. CDR1 is SQVTM, CDR2 ANQGSEA, per germline. The ends were cut back, 4 bases at V and 3 bases at J, with 16 bases in the middle. The CDR3 sequence is 14 residues long. The CDR3 loop reads CSVASYGASYEQYF. DNA of the CDR3: TGCAGCGTTGCCTCGTACGGTGCTAGCTACGAGCAGTACTTC.

There are many counts of this clonotype. The chain joins TRBV7-9 to TRBJ2-5, with D unresolved. This CDR3 is built from 13 residues. CDR1 is SEHNR, CDR2 FQNEAQ, per germline (reference sequence). Trimming took 1 base from V and 2 from J, leaving 5 bases between them. For the CDR3, the DNA is TGTGCCAGCAGCTTAGAGGCACAAGAGACCCAGTACTTC. Its translation: CASSLEAQETQYF.

This clonotype was picked up a small number of times. The chain carries TRBV2 and TRBJ2-7; maybe TRBD2 (5 bases). The CDR3 consists of 14 residues. Germline V lookup: CDR1 SNHLY, CDR2 FYNNEI. V lost 6 bases, J lost 2 bases, and 14 bases lay in between. The CDR3 DNA sequence: TGTGCCAGCAGGGCCCCCTTCGGGACCTACGAGCAGTACTTC. This gives the protein CASRAPFGTYEQYF.

The CDR3 DNA reads as TGTGCCAGCAGCCCCCCCGGGGTAGCGGGCTACAATGAGCAGTTCTTC. It encodes CASSPPGVAGYNEQFF. The rearrangement joins TRBV3-1 to TRBJ2-1; 7 bases agree with TRBD2. The J segment lost 3 bases and the V segment lost 4 bases, leaving 9 bases of the junction unmatched. The CDR3 loop spans 16 amino acids. The germline V gene encodes CDR1 LGHDT and CDR2 YNNKEL (reference sequence).

This chain uses TRBV3-1 with TRBJ2-1; the D is unclear. The ends were cut back, 1 base at V and 9 bases at J, with 13 bases in the middle. CDR3 length: 14 residues. Per germline, CDR1 LGHDT and CDR2 YNNKEL (reference sequence). The CDR3 DNA sequence: TGTGCCAGCAGCCAAGGGACCGGACGGGCTGAGCAGTTCTTC. Its protein is CASSQGTGRAEQFF.

The chain links TRBV10-3 to TRBJ2-1, with 9 bases aligning to TRBD2. This CDR3 has 16 residues. V shed 8 bases and J 2 bases; nucleotides not matched to a gene: 10. Germline lookup yields CDR1 ENHRY and CDR2 SYGVKD. CDR3 nucleotide sequence: TGTGCCATCGGACTAGAGCGGGAGGCGCCCTACAATGAGCAGTTCTTC. Translated: CAIGLEREAPYNEQFF.

This clonotype came up a few times. This sequence joins TRBV15 and TRBJ2-7; the D is unclear. The CDR3 runs to 12 residues. Trimming removed 5 bases at V and 0 bases at J, with 5 bases between. The germline V gene has CDR1 LNHNV and CDR2 YYDKDF (reference sequence). CDR3 amino acids: CATSPDSYEQYF. CDR3 sequence (DNA): TGTGCCACCAGCCCTGACTCCTACGAGCAGTACTTC.

The rearrangement joins TRBV29-1 to TRBJ1-2; 7 bases are shared with TRBD1. The V and J ends lost 1 base and 13 bases, in that order; junction bases with no gene match: 9. This CDR3 is built from 12 residues. Germline assignment: CDR1 SQVTM and CDR2 ANQGSEA. The CDR3 DNA sequence: TGCAGCGTTGAAGGACAGGGCCAACCTCGCACCTTC. Residues: CSVEGQGQPRTF. The full variable domain, in which reference TRBV29-1 and TRBJ1-2 provide the parts outside the CDR3, is SAVISQKPSRDICQRGTSLTIQCQVDSQVTMMFWYRQQPGQSLTLIATANQGSEATYESGFVIDKFPISRPNLTFSTLTVSNMSPEDSSIYLCSVEGQGQPRTFGSGTRLTVV.

The J gene is TRBJ2-3, the V gene TRBV7-2, with D perhaps TRBD1 (6 bases). Germline V gives CDR1 SGHTA, CDR2 FQGNSA. The CDR3 extends over 15 amino acids. V shed 1 base and J shed 6 bases, with 14 bases lying between them. The chain's CDR3 is CASSLGGYRVDTQYF. CDR3 sequence (DNA): TGTGCCAGCAGCTTAGGGGGGTACAGGGTCGATACGCAGTATTTT.

CDR3 sequence reads: CASSQRAAVKTGELFF. Written as DNA, the CDR3 is TGTGCCAGCAGCCAGAGGGCAGCGGTGAAGACCGGGGAGCTGTTTTTT. V usage is TRBV7-9 and J usage is TRBJ2-2; tentatively, D is TRBD2 (5 bases). Germline V gene sequence: CDR1 SEHNR, CDR2 FQNEAQ (reference sequence). V was clipped by 5 bases and J by 5 bases, with 18 bases between them. The length of the CDR3 is 16 residues.

The chain combines TRBV10-3 with TRBJ2-5, with D maybe TRBD1 (6 bases). The V end lost 3 bases, the J end lost 2 bases, and 13 bases lay between the germline ends. The CDR3 extends over 15 amino acids. CDR1 ENHRY and CDR2 SYGVKD come from the germline V gene. CDR3 sequence reads: CAISESTGPQETQYF. CDR3 sequence (DNA): TGTGCCATCAGTGAATCAACAGGGCCGCAAGAGACCCAGTACTTC.

V usage is TRBV29-1 and J usage is TRBJ1-2; D gene uncertain. CDR3 length equals 15 residues. Germline lookup yields CDR1 SQVTM and CDR2 ANQGSEA. The V and J ends lost 4 bases and 4 bases respectively, with 19 bases between them. CDR3 protein: CSVVGFGRAGYGYTF. DNA for the CDR3: TGCAGCGTTGTTGGTTTCGGGAGGGCCGGCTATGGCTACACCTTC.

This chain joins TRBV7-8 and TRBJ2-5, with 9 bases fitting TRBD2. Germline CDR1 SGHVS, CDR2 FQNEAQ. This CDR3 region has 13 residues. Unmatched junction bases numbered 8, after V lost 5 bases and J lost 10 bases. CDR3 residues: CASSPRASGDQYF. DNA of the CDR3: TGTGCCAGCAGCCCACGGGCTAGCGGGGACCAGTACTTC.